The 22 T cell receptor beta chains in this list originate from one sample, sequenced in a study of blood T cell repertoires in COVID-19. Assay: immunoSEQ multiplex PCR; the TCRdb copy retains only in-frame clones and omits some. The sample records nearly 15,000 clones, 89% being singletons. The sample consisted of peripheral blood. The receptor set was obtained from a human donor in a cohort sampled during active COVID-19.

The chain combines TRBV6-4 with TRBJ2-2; TRBD1 agrees at 7 bases. Per germline, CDR1 MRHNA and CDR2 SNTAGT. The CDR3 loop spans 15 amino acids. The trim removed 8 bases at V and 1 base at J, leaving 7 bases unmatched. CDR3 nucleotides: TGTGCCAGCTCCGCCCGACAGGGGAACACCGGGGAGCTGTTTTTT. Its translation is CASSARQGNTGELFF.

The rearrangement uses TRBV9 and TRBJ1-1; 9 positions match TRBD1. The length of the CDR3 is 16 residues. V lost 4 bases and J lost 0; bases outside the gene matches: 7. Germline loops: CDR1 SGDLS, CDR2 YYNGEE. CDR3 bases: TGTGCCAGCAGCTCAGGGACAGGGTCGATGAACACTGAAGCTTTCTTT. Translation gives CASSSGTGSMNTEAFF.

This clone occurred a few times. The rearrangement joins TRBV5-1 to TRBJ2-7; 11 nucleotides agree with TRBD2. The CDR3 length is 16 residues. Germline V CDR1 and CDR2: SGHRS, YFSETQ. V was pared by 3 bases and J by 2 bases, with 7 bases of the junction left unmatched. The CDR3 nucleotides are TGCGCCAGCAGCTGGTGGTTAGCGGGGGGGCCCTACGAGCAGTACTTC. This gives the protein CASSWWLAGGPYEQYF.

The table lists this clone with a count of one. The genes are TRBV5-4 and TRBJ2-5; D possibly corresponds to TRBD1 (5 bases). Germline CDR1 SGHNT, CDR2 YYREEE (reference sequence). The CDR3 consists of 15 residues. V was cut by 4 bases and J by 1 base, with 14 bases left in between. This CDR3 reads CASSQVWGLQETQYF. CDR3 sequence (DNA): TGTGCCAGCAGCCAGGTTTGGGGCCTCCAAGAGACCCAGTACTTC.

This clone was seen only once. J is TRBJ1-4 and V is TRBV3-1 (or the pseudogene TRBV3-2), with D hard to call. Between the trimmed V and J ends, which lost 0 bases and 3 bases, there was a span of 14 bases. The CDR3 loop spans 17 amino acids. Looked up from germline, CDR1 is LGHDT and CDR2 is YNNKEL (reference sequence). Here the CDR3 DNA reads TGTGCCAGCAGCCAAGATCTTTTAACACTAGCTAATGAAAAACTGTTTTTT. This translates into CASSQDLLTLANEKLFF.

By proportion, this clone is medium-sized (0.01 to 0.1%). The V and J genes are TRBV6-5 and TRBJ2-7, with D perhaps TRBD1 (5 bases). V lost 6 bases and J lost 6, with 12 bases in between. The CDR3 has 12 residues. The germline gives CDR1 MNHEY, CDR2 SVGAGI. CDR3 sequence (DNA): TGTGCCAGCAGAAACGGAAGGGGCGAGCAGTACTTC. Translation gives CASRNGRGEQYF.

The chain carries TRBV29-1 and TRBJ2-1, with 7 bases matching TRBD1. Per the germline V gene, CDR1 is SQVTM and CDR2 is ANQGSEA. The CDR3 spans 14 residues. The junction had 8 bases not matched to a gene; V was cut back by 2 bases and J by 7 bases. The CDR3 sequence: CSVEQGVVWNEQFF. For the CDR3, the DNA is TGCAGCGTTGAACAGGGGGTTGTGTGGAATGAGCAGTTCTTC.

This chain links TRBV5-8 with TRBJ1-4; maybe TRBD1 (6 bases). V lost 0 bases and J 1 base, leaving 10 bases between the germline ends. This CDR3 region has 16 residues. Germline lookup yields CDR1 SGHTS and CDR2 YDEGEE. The CDR3 loop reads CASSLEGVRTNEKLFF. The DNA for the CDR3 is TGTGCCAGCAGCTTGGAGGGGGTCAGAACTAATGAAAAACTGTTTTTT.

The CDR3: CASSLGGRQGHIYEQYF. The CDR3 DNA reads as TGTGCCAGCAGCCTCGGGGGGAGACAGGGGCATATCTACGAGCAGTACTTC. The chain joins TRBV3-1 (or the pseudogene TRBV3-2) to TRBJ2-7, with D perhaps TRBD1 (8 bases). Germline assignment: CDR1 LGHDT and CDR2 YNNKEL (reference sequence). The CDR3 length is 17 residues. V gave up 4 bases and J gave up 3 bases, with 22 bases separating them.

The chain combines TRBV3-1 (or the pseudogene TRBV3-2) with TRBJ1-2, with 7 positions matching TRBD1. Germline loops: CDR1 LGHDT, CDR2 YNNKEL (reference sequence). This CDR3 contains 13 residues. The junction had 0 bases not matched to a gene; V was cut back by 1 base and J by 4 bases. This CDR3 reads CASSQAGGYGYTF. The CDR3, as DNA: TGTGCCAGCAGCCAAGCAGGGGGCTATGGCTACACCTTC.

This sequence joins TRBV7-2 and TRBJ2-1, with TRBD2 as a possible D gene (6 bases). V was pared by 5 bases and J by 0 bases, with 17 bases between. CDR3 size: 17 residues. Per germline, CDR1 SGHTA and CDR2 FQGNSA. The CDR3 coding sequence is TGTGCCAGCAGCGAATCCTCCGGAGGGAGCTCCTACAATGAGCAGTTCTTC. Protein: CASSESSGGSSYNEQFF.

The chain joins TRBV11-2 to TRBJ2-1; D is perhaps TRBD2 (7 bases). CDR3 size: 15 residues. The germline CDR1 and CDR2 sequences are SGHAT and FQNNGV. V was cut by 4 bases and J by 4 bases, with 14 bases left in between. This CDR3 is CASSSIGGPYNEQFF. CDR3 sequence (DNA): TGTGCCAGCAGCTCAATCGGGGGGCCTTACAATGAGCAGTTCTTC.

The chain is built from TRBV5-4 and TRBJ1-5; 9 bases map to TRBD1. Trimming at V came to 2 bases and at J to 9 bases, leaving 9 bases not matched to a gene. The CDR3 runs to 15 residues. The germline V gene encodes CDR1 SGHNT and CDR2 YYREEE (reference sequence). The CDR3 bases are TGTGCCAGCAGCTTAAACAGGGGGCCCTCCTCGCCCCAGCATTTT. Translation: CASSLNRGPSSPQHF.

The chain carries TRBV18 and TRBJ2-2, with 7 positions matching TRBD1. V shed 4 bases and J 6 bases; nucleotides not matched to a gene: 5. CDR3 length: 14 amino acids. From germline, CDR1 is KGHSH and CDR2 LQKENI. CDR3 residues: CASSRLTGSGELFF. CDR3 nucleotide sequence: TGTGCCAGCTCACGACTGACAGGGTCCGGGGAGCTGTTTTTT.

V and J are TRBV7-8 and TRBJ1-5; 9 bases fit TRBD1. The V and J ends lost 4 bases and 6 bases, in that order; junction bases with no gene match: 4. Germline lookup yields CDR1 SGHVS and CDR2 FQNEAQ. The CDR3 extends over 14 amino acids. CDR3 region: CASSWTGVGQPQHF. CDR3 sequence (DNA): TGTGCCAGCAGCTGGACAGGGGTAGGTCAGCCCCAGCATTTT.

Only one count was recorded for this clone. The chain recombines TRBV9 with TRBJ1-4, with 9 positions matching TRBD1. Germline assignment: CDR1 SGDLS and CDR2 YYNGEE. CDR3 length equals 14 residues. V was clipped by 2 bases and J by 5 bases; unmatched bases: 1. The CDR3 sequence is CASSVDRGNEKLFF. As DNA, the CDR3 is TGTGCCAGCAGCGTCGACAGGGGGAATGAAAAACTGTTTTTT.

V gene TRBV6-5 combines with J gene TRBJ2-7; TRBD1 agrees at 7 bases. CDR1 is MNHEY, CDR2 SVGAGI, per germline. The V segment lost 6 bases and the J segment 2 bases; nucleotides outside the gene matches: 4. CDR3 size: 13 residues. CDR3 bases: TGTGCCAGCAGCGGGACAGCAACCTACGAGCAGTACTTC. Protein product: CASSGTATYEQYF.

The rearrangement links TRBV5-1 to TRBJ1-4; D call uncertain. Germline V gene sequence: CDR1 SGHRS, CDR2 YFSETQ. V shed 4 bases and J shed 0 bases, with 19 bases lying between them. The CDR3 sequence is 18 residues long. The CDR3 nucleotides are TGCGCCAGCAGCCCCAGAGAGGGATCCTTTGCAACTAATGAAAAACTGTTTTTT. Protein sequence: CASSPREGSFATNEKLFF.

The rearrangement links TRBV2 to TRBJ1-4; unclear D gene. Germline CDR1 reads SNHLY; CDR2 reads FYNNEI. Trimming left V 6 bases short and J 3 bases short, with 11 bases between. The CDR3 runs to 14 residues. The DNA of the CDR3 is TGTGCCAGCAGGGAGGGATACCCTAATGAAAAACTGTTTTTT. This gives the protein CASREGYPNEKLFF.

The sample holds one count of this clone. The chain recombines TRBV5-1 with TRBJ1-1, with D unresolved. Per germline, CDR1 SGHRS and CDR2 YFSETQ. The germline V and J ends were trimmed by 0 bases and 6 bases, with 6 bases remaining between them. The CDR3 extends over 12 amino acids. CDR3 residues: CASSLVAAEAFF. The CDR3 nucleotides read TGCGCCAGCAGCTTGGTGGCAGCTGAAGCTTTCTTT. Full variable domain (outside the CDR3, taken from reference TRBV5-1 and TRBJ1-1): KAGVTQTPRYLIKTRGQQVTLSCSPISGHRSVSWYQQTPGQGLQFLFEYFSETQRNKGNFPGRFSGRQFSNSRSEMNVSTLELGDSALYLCASSLVAAEAFFGQGTRLTVV.

This clone was seen once. V gene TRBV30 combines with J gene TRBJ1-3; D uncertain. Germline assignment: CDR1 GTSNPN and CDR2 SVGIG (reference sequence). Deletions cut 0 bases from V and 6 bases from J, with 3 bases between. The CDR3 has 11 amino acids. The CDR3 DNA is TGTGCCTGGAGTGTACTAAACACCATATATTTT. It yields the protein CAWSVLNTIYF.

This sequence joins TRBV6-6 and TRBJ1-5; D is unresolved. Trimming took off 5 bases at V and 1 base at J, with 15 bases between the two ends. CDR1 and CDR2 from the germline V gene are MNHNY and SVGAGI (reference sequence). CDR3 length: 16 residues. This CDR3 is CASSTLSDGSNQPQHF. In DNA form, the CDR3 reads TGTGCCAGCAGTACGCTCAGCGACGGGAGCAATCAGCCCCAGCATTTT.